Following are 20 T cell receptor beta chains from one sample sequenced in a study of cytomegalovirus exposure and HLA in healthy donors. 13 Jbeta primers and 60 Vbeta primers were used for the PCR. Measured with immunoSEQ multiplex PCR; TCRdb has only the in-frame clones, and not every one. The table records about 160,000 clones, roughly four fifths of them present only once. The sequenced material came from PBMCs. The receptor set was obtained from a man in his fifties or sixties in good health and CMV-seropositive.

This chain uses TRBV11-3 with TRBJ2-1; 8 bases fit TRBD1. V was pared by 6 bases and J by 10 bases, with 8 bases of the junction left unmatched. Germline CDR1 SGHNT, CDR2 YENEEA. This CDR3 has 13 residues. CDR3 sequence reads: CASRISGGGEQFF. DNA of the CDR3: TGTGCCAGCAGAATTTCAGGGGGCGGGGAGCAGTTCTTC.

This CDR3 reads CASSDGLGGRRLRWEAFF. The CDR3 nucleotides are TGTGCCAGCAGTGACGGGTTGGGAGGGCGACGCCTGCGTTGGGAAGCTTTCTTT. This chain connects TRBV6-1 to TRBJ1-1; no firm D call. The CDR3 consists of 18 residues. Germline CDR1 MNHNS, CDR2 SASEGT. The V end was cut by 3 bases, the J end by 8 bases, with 28 bases between.

The chain links TRBV28 to TRBJ1-1; 7 bases agree with TRBD1. CDR3 size: 15 residues. The germline V gene encodes CDR1 MDHEN and CDR2 SYDVKM. J gave up 1 base and V 5 bases, and 7 bases lay outside the gene matches. The CDR3 here is CASSPRQGTNTEAFF. The CDR3 nucleotides read TGTGCCAGCAGTCCTCGACAGGGTACGAACACTGAAGCTTTCTTT. Using reference TRBV28 and TRBJ1-1 for the parts outside the CDR3, the full variable domain is DVKVTQSSRYLVKRTGEKVFLECVQDMDHENMFWYRQDPGLGLRLIYFSYDVKMKEKGDIPEGYSVSREKKERFSLILESASTNQTSMYLCASSPRQGTNTEAFFGQGTRLTVV.

V and J are TRBV30 and TRBJ2-2; 7 bases agree with TRBD1. This CDR3 spans 13 amino acids. CDR1 is GTSNPN and CDR2 is SVGIG in the germline V gene (reference sequence). V gave up 2 bases and J gave up 6 bases; unmatched junction bases: 3. Here the CDR3 DNA reads TGTGCCTGGAGTCGACAGGGCTCCGGGGAGCTGTTTTTT. Protein sequence: CAWSRQGSGELFF.

The chain employs TRBV5-6 and TRBJ2-1; possibly TRBD2 for D (5 bases). The germline gives CDR1 SGHDT, CDR2 YYEEEE. CDR3 length equals 15 residues. Between the trimmed V and J ends, which lost 0 bases and 3 bases, there was a span of 10 bases. The CDR3 sequence is CASSLDPGNYNEQFF. In nucleotides, the CDR3 is TGTGCCAGCAGCTTGGACCCCGGGAACTACAATGAGCAGTTCTTC.

This clone was seen a single time. The chain employs TRBV29-1 and TRBJ2-6, with a tentative D call TRBD1 (5 bases). This CDR3 contains 15 residues. The germline gives CDR1 SQVTM, CDR2 ANQGSEA. Trimming left V 4 bases short and J 0 bases short, with 10 bases between. The DNA for the CDR3 is TGCAGCGTTGGAGACAGTTACTCTGGGGCCAACGTCCTGACTTTC. It yields the protein CSVGDSYSGANVLTF.

A single count supports this clone. The chain has TRBV30 and TRBJ1-5; 7 bases match TRBD1. The germline gives CDR1 GTSNPN, CDR2 SVGIG (reference sequence). This CDR3 has 13 amino acids. Trimming cost V 5 bases and J 1 base; bases outside gene matches: 2. CDR3 protein: CAWGTASNQPQHF. CDR3 sequence (DNA): TGTGCCTGGGGGACAGCAAGCAATCAGCCCCAGCATTTT.

The gene calls are TRBV30 and TRBJ2-5; D may be TRBD2 (6 bases). Per germline, CDR1 GTSNPN and CDR2 SVGIG (reference sequence). V lost 3 bases and J 2 bases, leaving 13 bases between the germline ends. This CDR3 spans 14 amino acids. The CDR3 protein is CAWSQSGLQETQYF. DNA for the CDR3: TGTGCCTGGAGCCAGAGCGGACTACAAGAGACCCAGTACTTC.

The chain joins TRBV6-5 to TRBJ1-1, with D hard to call. The CDR3 loop spans 13 amino acids. Between the trimmed V and J ends, which lost 6 bases and 2 bases, there was a span of 10 bases. Germline CDR1 MNHEY, CDR2 SVGAGI. The CDR3 sequence is CASSLLSNTEAFF. The CDR3 DNA sequence: TGTGCCAGCAGCCTTCTTTCTAACACTGAAGCTTTCTTT.

This rearrangement joins TRBV7-3 to TRBJ2-3; D is unresolved. The CDR3 runs to 15 residues. Germline V gene data show CDR1 as SGHTA and CDR2 as FQGTGA. V lost 0 bases to trimming and J lost 2 bases, with 9 bases between them. The CDR3 loop is CASSLTGTFTDTQYF. DNA for the CDR3: TGTGCCAGCAGCTTAACGGGCACGTTCACAGATACGCAGTATTTT.

The V and J genes are TRBV7-3 and TRBJ2-2, with D possibly being TRBD1 (5 bases). The V and J ends lost 2 bases and 1 base respectively, with 11 bases between them. The CDR3 length is 16 residues. Germline assignment: CDR1 SGHTA and CDR2 FQGTGA. DNA of the CDR3: TGTGCCAGCAGCTTAGAGACAGCCCGGAACACCGGGGAGCTGTTTTTT. It yields the protein CASSLETARNTGELFF. The full variable domain, its missing parts supplied by reference TRBV7-3 and TRBJ2-2, is GAGVSQTPSNKVTEKGKYVELRCDPISGHTALYWYRQSLGQGPEFLIYFQGTGAADDSGLPNDRFFAVRPEGSVSTLKIQRTERGDSAVYLCASSLETARNTGELFFGEGSRLTVL.

The chain couples TRBV11-3 to TRBJ2-5; 7 bases are a match to TRBD2. Per germline, CDR1 SGHNT and CDR2 YENEEA. The CDR3 has 16 amino acids. V shed 1 base, J shed 1 base, and the junction held 6 bases outside the gene matches. The CDR3 sequence is CASSLGRAGSQETQYF. The CDR3 coding sequence is TGTGCCAGCAGCTTAGGGCGAGCGGGGTCCCAAGAGACCCAGTACTTC.

The CDR3 spells CASSLAGGSYEQYF. Written as DNA, the CDR3 is TGTGCCAGCAGCTTGGCCGGCGGCTCCTACGAGCAGTACTTC. The rearrangement joins TRBV5-5 to TRBJ2-7, with unresolved D. V lost 0 bases and J lost 0, with 7 bases in between. The CDR3 sequence is 14 residues long. CDR1 SGHKS and CDR2 YYEKEE come from the germline V gene (reference sequence).

This clone was detected only once. The chain recombines TRBV4-1 with TRBJ2-7, with a possible D match to TRBD1 (6 bases). The germline V and J ends were trimmed by 3 bases and 0 bases, with 15 bases remaining between them. Germline lookup yields CDR1 MGHRA and CDR2 YSYEKL. This CDR3 has 16 residues. CDR3 nucleotide sequence: TGCGCCAGCAGCCACGGGAATGGACAGAGCTCCTACGAGCAGTACTTC. Protein sequence: CASSHGNGQSSYEQYF.

This clone has a handful of counts. This CDR3 reads CASSPSGGRSNYGYTF. CDR3 sequence (DNA): TGTGCCAGCAGCCCCTCGGGGGGAAGATCTAACTATGGCTACACCTTC. This chain connects TRBV5-4 to TRBJ1-2, with a weak D call TRBD1 (5 bases). Germline values: CDR1 SGHNT, CDR2 YYREEE (reference sequence). CDR3 length: 16 residues. Trimming removed 4 bases at V and 0 bases at J, with 16 bases between.

V and J are TRBV30 and TRBJ1-2; 9 bases align to TRBD1. Trimming at V came to 4 bases and at J to 3 bases, leaving 12 bases not matched to a gene. The CDR3 is made up of 16 amino acids. Germline CDR1 reads GTSNPN; CDR2 reads SVGIG (reference sequence). CDR3 region: CAWTRKQGAPDYGYTF. The CDR3 DNA reads as TGTGCCTGGACCAGAAAACAGGGGGCGCCAGACTATGGCTACACCTTC. The complete variable domain, with remaining parts taken from reference TRBV30 and TRBJ1-2, reads SQTIHQWPATLVQPVGSPLSLECTVEGTSNPNLYWYRQAAGRGLQLLFYSVGIGQISSEVPQNLSASRPQDRQFILSSKKLLLSDSGFYLCAWTRKQGAPDYGYTFGSGTRLTVV.

This chain uses TRBV11-1 with TRBJ2-7; 13 positions match TRBD2. CDR1 is SGHAT, CDR2 FQDESV, per germline (reference sequence). The CDR3 has 15 amino acids. Losses at the gene ends were 5 bases for V and 6 bases for J; bases not matched to a gene: 7. The CDR3 DNA follows: TGTGCCAGCAGCAAAAGGACTAGCGGGAGCCTCGAGCAGTACTTC. Encoded protein: CASSKRTSGSLEQYF. Supplemented by reference TRBV11-1 and TRBJ2-7, the full variable domain reads EAEVAQSPRYKITEKSQAVAFWCDPISGHATLYWYRQILGQGPELLVQFQDESVVDDSQLPKDRFSAERLKGVDSTLKIQPAELGDSAMYLCASSKRTSGSLEQYFGPGTRLTVT.

This sequence joins TRBV18 and TRBJ2-3; D gene ambiguous. CDR3 size: 15 residues. Germline V gene sequence: CDR1 KGHSH, CDR2 LQKENI. The V and J ends lost 2 bases and 6 bases respectively, with 15 bases between them. The CDR3 bases are TGTGCCAGCTCACCAGGGCCCCCCCTTGGGGATACGCAGTATTTT. It yields the protein CASSPGPPLGDTQYF.

The J gene is TRBJ2-7, the V gene TRBV4-3, with D possibly being TRBD2 (6 bases). This CDR3 is built from 15 residues. The V and J ends lost 1 base and 7 bases respectively, with 17 bases between them. Germline CDR1 LGHNA, CDR2 YSLEER. CDR3: CASSQGSGPGREQYF. Written as DNA, the CDR3 is TGCGCCAGCAGCCAAGGGTCAGGGCCTGGGAGGGAGCAGTACTTC.

V gene TRBV7-9 combines with J gene TRBJ2-3; 9 bases align to TRBD2. V lost 0 bases and J lost 2; bases outside the gene matches: 3. This CDR3 has 16 amino acids. Germline CDR1 and CDR2: SEHNR and FQNEAQ (reference sequence). CDR3 bases: TGTGCCAGCAGCTTAGCGCGGGGGGGGCCCACAGATACGCAGTATTTT. Protein: CASSLARGGPTDTQYF.